The T cell receptor beta chain described here comes from a study of T cell responses to AZD1222 COVID-19 vaccine. Clones were sequenced by immunoSEQ multiplex PCR, and TCRdb holds only the in-frame ones, with some missing. The repertoire has 150,000 to 200,000 clones, approximately 91% of them found once; the top ten carry less than 2.5%. Details on this clone: The antigen is undetermined.

J gave up 4 bases and V 4 bases, and 8 bases lay outside the gene matches. CDR3 size: 15 residues. Per the germline V gene, CDR1 is SEHNR and CDR2 is FQNEAQ (reference sequence). Study-wide findings and caveats: Repertoires were obtained solely post-peak T cell response. Vaccine-related CD4 TCRs covered spike, predominating at 160-218 and 743-854. A reported finding is that nearly half of spike-specific TCRs target unmutated variant regions.

The rearrangement uses TRBV7-9 and TRBJ2-7; the match to TRBD2 covers 9 bases. This sequence originates from an adult who received the AZD1222 COVID-19 vaccine. Sequenced material: peripheral blood, taken 28 days after the second AZD1222 dose. CDR3 bases: TGTGCCAGCAGCTCACTAGCGGGTTCCTATTACGAGCAGTACTTC. Amino acid sequence: CASSSLAGSYYEQYF.